The present TCR beta chain was sequenced within a study of T cells in Graves' hyperthyroidism and ophthalmopathy. Study findings and constraints: Separating ophthalmopathy from stable hyperthyroidism was achieved by a 13 V-J model.

Using RNA transcripts as the source, TCR beta CDR3 regions were amplified. An initial round of RT-PCR targeting the TCR CDR3 relied on the HTBI primer set. TCRdb itself ran the multiplex PCR reads through MiXCR, one entry per CDR3 protein. Among fewer than 500,000 distinct CDR3 sequences, around 15% were seen once, and the ten largest hold around 13%. Among ophthalmopathy patients, the Clinical Activity Score reached at least 3, the NOSPECS grade reached at least 4, and duration remained under 3 months. The diagnoses drew upon clinical symptoms, serum thyroxine and TRAb, thyroid ultrasound and orbital computed tomography. This clonotype was detected many times. What it binds is unknown. Sequenced: blood. The receptor was derived from a man aged 18 to 35 with Graves' ophthalmopathy.

DNA of the CDR3: TGTGCCAGCAGCCCCCCGGCTAGCGGATACAATGAGCAGTTCTTC. Amino acid sequence: CASSPPASGYNEQFF. J is TRBJ2-1 and V is TRBV7-2, with 7 nucleotides matching TRBD2. V trimming: 5 bases; J trimming: 4 bases; junction bases outside the gene matches: 8. Germline CDR1 and CDR2: SGHTA and FQGNSA. The CDR3 is 15 amino acids.